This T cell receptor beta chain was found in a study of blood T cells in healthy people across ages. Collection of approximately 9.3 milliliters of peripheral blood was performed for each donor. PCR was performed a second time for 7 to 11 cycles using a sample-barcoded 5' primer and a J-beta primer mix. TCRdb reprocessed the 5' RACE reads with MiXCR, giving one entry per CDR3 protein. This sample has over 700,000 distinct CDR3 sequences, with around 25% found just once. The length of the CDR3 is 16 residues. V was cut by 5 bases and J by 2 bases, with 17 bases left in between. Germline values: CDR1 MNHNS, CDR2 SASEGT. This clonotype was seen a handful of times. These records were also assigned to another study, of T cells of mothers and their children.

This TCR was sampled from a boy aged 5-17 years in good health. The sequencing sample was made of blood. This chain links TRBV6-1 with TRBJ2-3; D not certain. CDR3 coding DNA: TGTGCCAGCAGTTCCAGCCGGAACACGATCACAGATACGCAGTATTTT. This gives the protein CASSSSRNTITDTQYF.